This T cell receptor (beta chain) was recovered during a study of OX40 agonist ivuxolimab in advanced cancers. Whole-study context: Ivuxolimab is a fully human IgG2 antibody that activates OX40 (CD134). Three patients, one with hepatocellular carcinoma and two with cutaneous melanoma, responded partially.

In the case of this clone: As yet, its antigen is unknown.

Blood draws occurred at baseline, cycle 4 day 1, and cycle 7 day 1. Clones were read by immunoSEQ multiplex PCR, and TCRdb kept only the in-frame ones, dropping some. The table includes about 91,000 clones, 75% to 90% detected once. Regarding the study as a whole: Researchers did not establish what antigens the expanded peripheral T cells target.

Germline V gene data show CDR1 as SGHTA and CDR2 as FQGNSA. The CDR3 loop spans 14 amino acids. With 2 bases clipped from V and 4 bases from J, the junction kept 4 bases outside the gene matches. The TCR originated in an adult with an advanced solid tumor such as melanoma, head and neck, liver or kidney cancer. This chain joins TRBV7-2 and TRBJ2-7; TRBD1 matches 8 bases. Sequencing used CD4+ or CD8+ T cells sorted from blood, obtained in a trial of the OX40 agonist ivuxolimab. As DNA, the CDR3 is TGTGCCAGCAGCTTAAGACAGGGGACGTACGAGCAGTACTTC. This encodes CASSLRQGTYEQYF.